These 12 T cell receptor beta chains were sequenced from one sample in a study of blood T cells in healthy people across ages. Next came a second PCR, run for roughly 6 to 11 cycles, which used a sample-barcoded 5' primer along with a J-beta primer mix. TCRdb recomputed calls from the 5' RACE reads with MiXCR, one row per CDR3 protein. The profile shows around 850,000 distinct CDR3 sequences, about 36% of them singletons. The sequenced material came from blood. The receptors were sampled from a man younger than 30 in good health.

The chain has TRBV6-2 or TRBV6-3 and TRBJ1-2; D might be TRBD1 (5 bases). V lost 10 bases, J lost 4 bases, and 19 bases lay in between. The CDR3 spans 14 residues. Germline lookup yields CDR1 MNHEY and CDR2 SVGEGT. The DNA for the CDR3 is TGTGCCACCACCTACGGGACCCAGCCCTATGGCTACACCTTC. This sequence encodes CATTYGTQPYGYTF.

J is TRBJ1-1 and V is TRBV10-3; no clear D gene. The CDR3 consists of 13 residues. Trimming took off 6 bases at V and 1 base at J, with 9 bases between the two ends. CDR1 is ENHRY and CDR2 is SYGVKD in the germline V gene. CDR3 coding DNA: TGTGCCATCAGGGGAGACCGGAACACTGAAGCTTTCTTT. Translated, it gives CAIRGDRNTEAFF.

The sample holds a few counts of this clonotype. The V and J genes are TRBV20-1 and TRBJ1-1; D is perhaps TRBD1 (5 bases). The V gene's germline CDR1 is DFQATT and CDR2 SNEGSKA (reference sequence). V was pared by 4 bases and J by 0 bases, with 9 bases between. The CDR3 sequence is 13 residues long. CDR3 in amino acids: CSATRQLNTEAFF. In DNA, the CDR3 is TGCAGTGCTACCCGACAGCTGAACACTGAAGCTTTCTTT.

This clonotype was seen only a few times. The chain couples TRBV7-3 to TRBJ2-4; 11 positions agree with TRBD2. The end of the DNA aligns better with TRBJ2-5, so the J call may be wrong. Per the germline V gene, CDR1 is SGHTA and CDR2 is FQGTGA. This CDR3 has 15 residues. CDR3 sequence reads: CASSRSGGALETQYF. In nucleotides, the CDR3 is TGTGCCAGCAGCCGTAGCGGGGGGGCATTGGAGACCCAGTACTTC.

This clonotype appeared a few times. The chain employs TRBV4-3 and TRBJ2-2; either TRBD1 or TRBD2 may fit D (5 bases each). CDR1 is LGHNA and CDR2 is YSLEER in the germline V gene. The CDR3 has 15 residues. The V end was cut by 1 base, the J end by 7 bases, with 13 bases between. CDR3 bases: TGCGCCAGCAGCCAAGTGGGGACGGCCAACGGGGAGCTGTTTTTT. Amino acids: CASSQVGTANGELFF.

This clonotype was detected many times. The V and J genes are TRBV6-2 or TRBV6-3 and TRBJ2-7; D may be TRBD2 (6 bases). The CDR3 spans 14 residues. Trimming pared 2 bases from V and 0 bases from J, leaving 8 bases between. Germline-derived CDR1 and CDR2 are MNHEY and SVGEGT. This CDR3 is CASSYGGTSYEQYF. For the CDR3, the DNA is TGTGCCAGCAGTTACGGGGGGACCTCCTACGAGCAGTACTTC.

The rearrangement joins TRBV4-3 to TRBJ1-1, with D possibly being TRBD1 (6 bases). V gave up 4 bases and J gave up 0 bases, with 15 bases separating them. The CDR3 is 16 amino acids. Germline V gives CDR1 LGHNA, CDR2 YSLEER. This chain's CDR3 is CASSPTTGSVNTEAFF. In nucleotides, the CDR3 is TGCGCCAGCAGCCCAACGACAGGATCGGTGAACACTGAAGCTTTCTTT.

This clonotype was recorded a few times. V usage is TRBV4-3 and J usage is TRBJ2-1; 10 bases are shared with TRBD2. The tail of the sequence fits TRBJ2-7 better, so the J call may be wrong. CDR3 size: 15 residues. Germline V gives CDR1 LGHNA, CDR2 YSLEER. CDR3 nucleotide sequence: TGCGCCAGCAGCCGAGAGCGGGGGGGCTACAATGAGCAGTACTTC. Translating gives CASSRERGGYNEQYF.

This clonotype occurred many times. The rearrangement links TRBV28 to TRBJ1-1, with TRBD1 as a possible D gene (5 bases). The germline gives CDR1 MDHEN, CDR2 SYDVKM. V was pared by 5 bases and J by 1 base, with 17 bases between. This CDR3 has 16 amino acids. In nucleotides, the CDR3 is TGTGCCAGCAGTCCCCTAGGGGCGGGGTCGAACACTGAAGCTTTCTTT. Encoded protein: CASSPLGAGSNTEAFF.

In its sample, this clonotype was seen a few times. The J gene is TRBJ1-2, the V gene TRBV4-1; maybe TRBD1 (5 bases). V was cut by 2 bases and J by 7 bases, with 20 bases left in between. Germline CDR1 is MGHRA and CDR2 is YSYEKL. This CDR3 region has 16 residues. As DNA, the CDR3 is TGCGCCAGCAGCCAAAACACCGGAACAGGTTCCGGTGGCTACACCTTC. This translates into CASSQNTGTGSGGYTF.

This clonotype was seen many times. The chain couples TRBV4-1 to TRBJ1-6; the D is unclear. Germline V CDR1 and CDR2: MGHRA, YSYEKL. The CDR3 is 17 residues long. V was trimmed by 0 bases and J by 0 bases, leaving 9 bases between them. CDR3 region: CASSQDWPSSYNSPLHF. In DNA, the CDR3 is TGCGCCAGCAGCCAAGATTGGCCGAGCTCCTATAATTCACCCCTCCACTTT.

This clonotype was seen a handful of times. V gene TRBV29-1 combines with J gene TRBJ1-2; maybe TRBD1 (5 bases). Germline CDR1 reads SQVTM; CDR2 reads ANQGSEA. With 0 bases removed from V and 4 bases from J, the gap between germline ends came to 18 bases. The CDR3 extends over 16 amino acids. The CDR3 is CSVEDIGLPGPYGYTF. CDR3 DNA sequence: TGCAGCGTTGAAGATATTGGACTCCCGGGGCCCTATGGCTACACCTTC.